Listed here are 27 T cell receptor beta chains from one sample, sequenced in a study of T cells in Graves' hyperthyroidism and ophthalmopathy. Amplification of TCR beta CDR3 regions used RNA as the template. First-round RT-PCR targeting the TCR CDR3 was performed with the HTBI primer set. One entry per CDR3 protein, called by TCRdb with MiXCR from the multiplex PCR reads. The table lists around 620,000 distinct CDR3 sequences, 12% to 15% of them singletons. The sequenced sample consisted of blood. The receptors here all came from a woman under 30 with Graves' ophthalmopathy.

The table lists this clonotype with a few counts. The chain combines TRBV10-3 with TRBJ2-5, with D maybe TRBD2 (6 bases). Germline CDR1 and CDR2: ENHRY and SYGVKD. The CDR3 sequence is 12 residues long. Trimming removed 9 bases at V and 2 bases at J, with 10 bases between. The CDR3 coding sequence is TGTGCCATGGGGACTCGACAAGAGACCCAGTACTTC. Translated, it gives CAMGTRQETQYF.

This clonotype was counted many times. The J gene is TRBJ1-2, the V gene TRBV3-1, with D uncertain. The length of the CDR3 is 14 residues. V lost 2 bases to trimming and J lost 4 bases, with 11 bases between them. Per germline, CDR1 LGHDT and CDR2 YNNKEL (reference sequence). This chain's CDR3 is CASSQTASSYGYTF. The CDR3 DNA follows: TGTGCCAGCAGCCAAACCGCCAGCTCCTATGGCTACACCTTC.

This chain connects TRBV19 to TRBJ1-3, with D hard to call. Germline lookup yields CDR1 LNHDA and CDR2 SQIVND (reference sequence). V was shortened by 6 bases and J by 0 bases, with 9 bases between the two germline ends. The CDR3 consists of 14 residues. CDR3: CASRGITSGNTIYF. The CDR3 nucleotides are TGTGCCAGTAGAGGGATCACCTCTGGAAACACCATATATTTT.

The genes are TRBV24-1 and TRBJ2-2; 7 nucleotides align to TRBD1. CDR1 is KGHDR, CDR2 SFDVKD, per germline. V was clipped by 7 bases and J by 5 bases; unmatched bases: 9. The CDR3 is made up of 15 amino acids. The CDR3 DNA follows: TGTGCCACCAGGACCCGGGACAGTGAGACCGGGGAGCTGTTTTTT. This sequence encodes CATRTRDSETGELFF.

This rearrangement joins TRBV3-1 to TRBJ2-3; D is undetermined. The CDR3 is 16 residues long. The germline V and J ends were trimmed by 0 bases and 0 bases, with 10 bases remaining between them. Germline loops: CDR1 LGHDT, CDR2 YNNKEL (reference sequence). The DNA of the CDR3 is TGTGCCAGCAGCCAAGATCGAACCTCTAGCACAGATACGCAGTATTTT. It specifies CASSQDRTSSTDTQYF.

V is TRBV25-1 and J is TRBJ2-5; 7 nucleotides match TRBD2. V lost 11 bases to trimming and J lost 4 bases; unmatched junction nucleotides: 10. The CDR3 totals 13 residues. In germline, CDR1 is MGHDK, CDR2 SYGVNS. CDR3 sequence: CAGPREVIETQYF. The CDR3 DNA follows: TGTGCCGGCCCCCGGGAGGTGATAGAGACCCAGTACTTC.

This clonotype was observed at least ten times. The J gene is TRBJ2-3, the V gene TRBV20-1, with 11 positions matching TRBD1. The CDR3 runs to 15 residues. Trimming took 4 bases from V and 5 from J; bases not matched to a gene: 8. Germline CDR1 reads DFQATT; CDR2 reads SNEGSKA (reference sequence). This chain's CDR3 is CSATVGQGAQDTQYF. The CDR3 DNA reads TGCAGTGCTACAGTCGGACAGGGGGCGCAAGATACGCAGTATTTT.

The chain uses TRBV6-5 and TRBJ1-1; D unclear. CDR1 and CDR2 (germline): MNHEY, SVGAGI. V was trimmed by 2 bases and J by 0 bases, leaving 7 bases between them. The CDR3 sequence is 14 residues long. In DNA form, the CDR3 reads TGTGCCAGCAGTTACGAGGGCTTGAACACTGAAGCTTTCTTT. Translation gives CASSYEGLNTEAFF.

This clonotype has a count of ten or more. This rearrangement joins TRBV20-1 to TRBJ2-1; the match to TRBD2 covers 8 bases. Looked up from germline, CDR1 is DFQATT and CDR2 is SNEGSKA (reference sequence). The CDR3 has 13 residues. The V gene end was trimmed by 8 bases and the J gene end by 2 bases; junction bases not matched to a gene: 5. CDR3: CSSLAGPYNEQFF. In DNA, the CDR3 is TGCAGTTCCTTAGCGGGACCCTACAATGAGCAGTTCTTC.

The table lists this clonotype with many counts. V gene TRBV9 combines with J gene TRBJ2-1; possibly TRBD2 for D (6 bases). The CDR3 length is 17 residues. Germline loops: CDR1 SGDLS, CDR2 YYNGEE. V lost 0 bases to trimming and J lost 4 bases, with 17 bases between them. CDR3 DNA sequence: TGTGCCAGCAGCGTAGCCCGGCTAGCGACGATATACAATGAGCAGTTCTTC. This codes for CASSVARLATIYNEQFF.

This clonotype was counted many times. The gene calls are TRBV12-3 or TRBV12-4 and TRBJ1-2; D is ambiguous. Trimming took 6 bases from V and 8 from J, leaving 16 bases between them. There are 13 residues in the CDR3. The CDR3 bases are TGTGCCAGCAGCCCCGGAAGAATGACCGGCTACACCTTC. Protein sequence: CASSPGRMTGYTF.

Ten or more counts support this clonotype. The V gene is TRBV7-2, the J gene TRBJ2-7; TRBD2 aligns across 9 bases. From germline, CDR1 is SGHTA and CDR2 FQGNSA. Trimming removed 0 bases from V and 1 base from J; junction bases left unmatched: 7. This CDR3 is built from 17 residues. For the CDR3, the DNA is TGTGCCAGCAGCTTAGCAGTACTAGCGGGTGTGTCCTACGAGCAGTACTTC. Amino acid sequence: CASSLAVLAGVSYEQYF. Full variable domain (rest looked up from reference TRBV7-2 and TRBJ2-7): GAGVSQSPSNKVTEKGKDVELRCDPISGHTALYWYRQSLGQGLEFLIYFQGNSAPDKSGLPSDRFSAERTGGSVSTLTIQRTQQEDSAVYLCASSLAVLAGVSYEQYFGPGTRLTVT.

This clonotype was seen at least ten times. The chain joins TRBV20-1 to TRBJ1-4, with D unresolved. V lost 6 bases and J 6 bases, leaving 17 bases between the germline ends. Germline V gene data show CDR1 as DFQATT and CDR2 as SNEGSKA (reference sequence). CDR3 length: 14 residues. The CDR3, as DNA: TGCAGTGCCCATCGGTGGAGATTGGATGAAAAACTGTTTTTT. It is translated as CSAHRWRLDEKLFF.

The chain recombines TRBV11-1 with TRBJ1-2; 10 positions agree with TRBD1. The CDR3 sequence is 16 residues long. The V gene's germline CDR1 is SGHAT and CDR2 FQDESV (reference sequence). J was trimmed by 5 bases and V by 5 bases; bases with no gene match: 11. The CDR3 loop reads CASSPRETGGLYGYTF. Here the CDR3 DNA reads TGTGCCAGCAGCCCCCGTGAGACAGGGGGCCTATATGGCTACACCTTC.

V is TRBV7-9 and J is TRBJ2-7, with TRBD1 matching over 7 bases. The V gene end was trimmed by 2 bases and the J gene end by 7 bases; junction bases not matched to a gene: 8. CDR3 length equals 14 residues. Looked up from germline, CDR1 is SEHNR and CDR2 is FQNEAQ (reference sequence). The CDR3 DNA follows: TGTGCCAGCAGCTTAAAGCCTCGGACAGGAGAGCAGTACTTC. As protein: CASSLKPRTGEQYF.

A few counts support this clonotype. V gene TRBV15 combines with J gene TRBJ1-4; D possibly corresponds to TRBD1 (6 bases). V lost 3 bases and J 16 bases, leaving 15 bases between the germline ends. This CDR3 is built from 12 residues. Germline loops: CDR1 LNHNV, CDR2 YYDKDF (reference sequence). CDR3 sequence: CATSRDPGHPFF. CDR3 DNA: TGTGCCACCAGCAGGGATCCGGGACACCCGTTTTTT. The variable domain in full, with the rest retrieved from reference TRBV15 and TRBJ1-4, is DAMVIQNPRYQVTQFGKPVTLSCSQTLNHNVMYWYQQKSSQAPKLLFHYYDKDFNNEADTPDNFQSRRPNTSFCFLDIRSPGLGDTAMYLCATSRDPGHPFFGSGTQLSVL.

This clonotype was recorded at least ten times. The gene calls are TRBV10-3 and TRBJ2-3, with TRBD1 matching 9 bases. The length of the CDR3 is 16 residues. The germline gives CDR1 ENHRY, CDR2 SYGVKD. Trimming cost V 3 bases and J 3 bases; bases outside gene matches: 7. CDR3 residues: CAISDAGTGITDTQYF. CDR3 sequence (DNA): TGTGCCATCAGTGATGCCGGGACAGGGATTACAGATACGCAGTATTTT.

The chain links TRBV4-1 to TRBJ2-7, with 9 bases lining up with TRBD2. This CDR3 is built from 18 residues. Unmatched junction bases numbered 13, after V lost 1 base and J lost 3 bases. Germline CDR1 is MGHRA and CDR2 is YSYEKL. For the CDR3, the DNA is TGCGCCAGCAGCCAAGTAATCGTTAGCGGGAGACACCTCTACGAGCAGTACTTC. Translation: CASSQVIVSGRHLYEQYF.

This clonotype was detected ten times or more. V and J are TRBV7-6 and TRBJ2-1; D remains unclear. Trimming took off 5 bases at V and 0 bases at J, with 14 bases between the two ends. This CDR3 contains 16 residues. CDR1 SGHVS and CDR2 FNYEAQ come from the germline V gene. CDR3 residues: CASSLASASSYNEQFF. For the CDR3, the DNA is TGTGCCAGCAGCCTTGCGTCGGCGAGCTCCTACAATGAGCAGTTCTTC.

The J gene is TRBJ1-2, the V gene TRBV5-1, with no clear D. Germline CDR1 reads SGHRS; CDR2 reads YFSETQ. This CDR3 region has 15 residues. Trimming removed 4 bases from V and 0 bases from J, with 13 bases in between. The CDR3 DNA follows: TGCGCCAGCAGCCCCCCCGGCAGCCCTAACTATGGCTACACCTTC. Amino acids: CASSPPGSPNYGYTF. The variable domain in full, completed from reference TRBV5-1 and TRBJ1-2, reads KAGVTQTPRYLIKTRGQQVTLSCSPISGHRSVSWYQQTPGQGLQFLFEYFSETQRNKGNFPGRFSGRQFSNSRSEMNVSTLELGDSALYLCASSPPGSPNYGYTFGSGTRLTVV.

This chain uses TRBV5-1 with TRBJ2-3; 10 nucleotides line up with TRBD2. The V segment lost 2 bases and the J segment 2 bases; nucleotides outside the gene matches: 5. Germline V gene lookup returns CDR1 SGHRS and CDR2 YFSETQ. CDR3 length: 16 amino acids. The CDR3 protein is CASSFGSGRATDTQYF. CDR3 nucleotides: TGCGCCAGCAGCTTCGGGAGCGGGAGGGCCACAGATACGCAGTATTTT.

The rearrangement uses TRBV27 and TRBJ2-2, with 8 bases fitting TRBD2. The junction had 4 bases not matched to a gene; V was cut back by 4 bases and J by 3 bases. Germline loops: CDR1 MNHEY, CDR2 SMNVEV (reference sequence). This CDR3 has 15 residues. CDR3 sequence (DNA): TGTGCCAGCAGTTCTTGGCGGGAGGACACCGGGGAGCTGTTTTTT. Protein: CASSSWREDTGELFF.

This clonotype was detected ten times or more. The chain carries TRBV2 and TRBJ2-7; tentatively, D is TRBD1 or TRBD2 (6 bases each). Germline V gene sequence: CDR1 SNHLY, CDR2 FYNNEI. This CDR3 comprises 12 residues. Trimming stripped 6 bases from V and 3 bases from J, with 9 bases between. CDR3 nucleotide sequence: TGTGCCAGCAGAGGGGGGAACTACGAGCAGTACTTC. It translates to CASRGGNYEQYF. Variable domain in full (rest from reference TRBV2 and TRBJ2-7): EPEVTQTPSHQVTQMGQEVILRCVPISNHLYFYWYRQILGQKVEFLVSFYNNEISEKSEIFDDQFSVERPDGSNFTLKIRSTKLEDSAMYFCASRGGNYEQYFGPGTRLTVT.

This clonotype was detected many times. The chain combines TRBV7-8 with TRBJ2-1; 7 bases align to TRBD2. The J segment lost 0 bases and the V segment lost 5 bases, leaving 10 bases of the junction unmatched. The CDR3 consists of 17 residues. The germline CDR1 and CDR2 sequences are SGHVS and FQNEAQ. The CDR3 is CASSPAELAASYNEQFF. In nucleotides, the CDR3 is TGTGCCAGCAGCCCCGCCGAGCTAGCGGCCTCCTACAATGAGCAGTTCTTC. Full variable domain (remainder filled in from reference TRBV7-8 and TRBJ2-1): GAGVSQSPRYKVAKRGQDVALRCDPISGHVSLFWYQQALGQGPEFLTYFQNEAQLDKSGLPSDRFFAERPEGSVSTLKIQRTQQEDSAVYLCASSPAELAASYNEQFFGPGTRLTVL.

The sample holds many counts of this clonotype. The CDR3 loop reads CASSESAGWVMNTEAFF. The CDR3 DNA reads TGTGCCAGCAGTGAAAGCGCAGGGTGGGTAATGAACACTGAAGCTTTCTTT. The chain is built from TRBV25-1 and TRBJ1-1; perhaps TRBD1 as D (5 bases). Trimming shortened V by 2 bases and J by 0 bases, and 16 bases separated the two germline ends. CDR1 is MGHDK and CDR2 is SYGVNS in the germline V gene. CDR3 length equals 17 residues.

The table lists this clonotype with many counts. The chain combines TRBV28 with TRBJ2-7; possible D gene TRBD1, 6 bases. The CDR3 loop spans 14 amino acids. Trimming took 4 bases from V and 4 from J, leaving 14 bases between them. Germline V lookup: CDR1 MDHEN, CDR2 SYDVKM. As DNA, the CDR3 is TGTGCCAGCAGTTCGGACAGTTTCGGATACGAGCAGTACTTC. It translates to CASSSDSFGYEQYF. Together with reference TRBV28 and TRBJ2-7, the CDR3 gives the full variable domain: DVKVTQSSRYLVKRTGEKVFLECVQDMDHENMFWYRQDPGLGLRLIYFSYDVKMKEKGDIPEGYSVSREKKERFSLILESASTNQTSMYLCASSSDSFGYEQYFGPGTRLTVT.

This clonotype was recorded many times. The chain employs TRBV6-1 and TRBJ1-1; no clear D gene. Looked up from germline, CDR1 is MNHNS and CDR2 is SASEGT. Trimming pared 10 bases from V and 0 bases from J, leaving 12 bases between. The CDR3 contains 13 residues. The CDR3 nucleotides read TGTGCCACCCCTGGACTCATGAACACTGAAGCTTTCTTT. Translated, it gives CATPGLMNTEAFF.